The following is a TCR beta chain sequence with its context. This sample is drawn from a study of blood T cell repertoires in COVID-19. Study-wide context: Both acute and convalescent COVID-19 samples were obtained from the United States, Italy and Spain.

V gave up 6 bases and J gave up 1 base, with 19 bases separating them. CDR1 is MDHEN, CDR2 SYDVKM, per germline. CDR3 length: 17 amino acids. What the recovered Cohort 3 donors had was two negative PCRs, clearance, or symptom resolution. Repertoires were generated with immunoSEQ multiplex PCR, while TCRdb's copy carries only in-frame clones and drops some. This table holds roughly 180,000 clones, more than 80% found once. The chain recombines TRBV28 with TRBJ1-5, with a weak D call TRBD1 (6 bases). The sequenced sample was PBMCs or T cells enriched from blood (not recorded which). The receptor was isolated from a man aged 40-55 years who had recovered from COVID-19. CDR3 sequence (DNA): TGTGCCAGCAGGGTAGGGGGGGCCGCAGGAAGCAATCAGCCCCAGCATTTT. Translated, it gives CASRVGGAAGSNQPQHF.